Below are 32 T cell receptor beta chains sequenced from a single sample in a study of cytomegalovirus exposure and HLA in healthy donors. Libraries were prepared by immunoSEQ multiplex PCR; TCRdb keeps only in-frame clonotypes and omits some of them. The sample consists of 140,000 to 150,000 clones, approximately 94% of them appearing once. The sequencing input was PBMCs. The receptors originated from a man aged 18 to 30 in good health and CMV-seropositive.

The chain links TRBV27 to TRBJ2-7; no reliable D call. CDR3 length: 16 amino acids. Trimming pared 2 bases from V and 3 bases from J, leaving 17 bases between. The germline CDR1 and CDR2 sequences are MNHEY and SMNVEV (reference sequence). This CDR3 is CASSLVGSALGYEQYF. The CDR3 DNA is TGTGCCAGCAGTTTAGTCGGGTCGGCACTGGGCTACGAGCAGTACTTC.

The chain employs TRBV6-1 and TRBJ2-1, with a possible D match to TRBD1 (6 bases). The CDR3 is made up of 14 amino acids. Germline V lookup: CDR1 MNHNS, CDR2 SASEGT. V was pared by 8 bases and J by 1 base, with 12 bases between. CDR3 nucleotides: TGTGCCAGCCTCAACAGGGAATCCTACAATGAGCAGTTCTTC. Translated: CASLNRESYNEQFF.

This sequence joins TRBV5-1 and TRBJ2-3, with a possible D match to TRBD2 (5 bases). V lost 4 bases to trimming and J lost 0 bases, with 12 bases between them. This CDR3 contains 15 residues. CDR1 and CDR2 (germline): SGHRS, YFSETQ. Here the CDR3 DNA reads TGCGCCAGCAGCCAATGGACGGGGAGCACAGATACGCAGTATTTT. Its protein product is CASSQWTGSTDTQYF.

CDR3: CASRWSGRRAGELFF. As DNA, the CDR3 is TGTGCCAGTAGATGGAGCGGGAGGCGAGCCGGGGAGCTGTTTTTT. V and J are TRBV19 and TRBJ2-2, with 9 bases lining up with TRBD2. Germline values: CDR1 LNHDA, CDR2 SQIVND (reference sequence). The ends lost 6 bases at V and 6 bases at J; junction bases unmatched: 8. The CDR3 has 15 residues.

The V and J genes are TRBV5-6 and TRBJ2-1; no clear D gene. V lost 1 base to trimming and J lost 7 bases, with 6 bases between them. This CDR3 contains 12 residues. CDR1 and CDR2 from the germline V gene are SGHDT and YYEEEE. This chain's CDR3 is CASSLLGNEQFF. CDR3 nucleotide sequence: TGTGCCAGCAGCTTGCTCGGGAATGAGCAGTTCTTC.

This chain connects TRBV28 to TRBJ1-4, with D perhaps TRBD1 (5 bases). V dropped 3 bases and J dropped 7 bases, with 12 bases sitting between them. Germline CDR1 and CDR2: MDHEN and SYDVKM. This CDR3 has 14 amino acids. CDR3 in DNA: TGTGCCAGCAGTTTTACAAACGGGGGTGAAAAACTGTTTTTT. Protein sequence: CASSFTNGGEKLFF.

A note on this clone: In this CDR3 the conserved last residue, phenylalanine or tryptophan, is missing, so a read error is likely. It is unclear where the CDR3 begins or ends on the DNA, so no DNA is shown, and the CDR3 is as TCRdb lists it. This chain joins TRBV19 and TRBJ2-2; the table's D call, TRBD1, was not checked against the DNA. The CDR3 is 8 amino acids in total, end residues counted. CDR1 and CDR2 from the germline V gene are LNHDA and SQIVND (reference sequence). CDR3 in amino acids: CASPKSRI.

This clone was counted a few times. The J gene is TRBJ2-1, the V gene TRBV2; no clear D. The length of the CDR3 is 15 residues. Germline CDR1 and CDR2: SNHLY and FYNNEI. V lost 1 base to trimming and J lost 10 bases, with 17 bases between them. CDR3 bases: TGTGCCAGCAGTGAAGGAGGTTCCTCAACGAGGGAGCAGTTCTTC. Translation gives CASSEGGSSTREQFF.

The V call is TRBV5-6, the J call TRBJ2-5; no clear D gene. Germline CDR1 reads SGHDT; CDR2 reads YYEEEE. V was pared by 1 base and J by 2 bases, with 9 bases between. The CDR3 totals 14 residues. The CDR3 region has the DNA TGTGCCAGCAGCTTGTATTTGTTTCAAGAGACCCAGTACTTC. Translation: CASSLYLFQETQYF.

V is TRBV9 and J is TRBJ2-7; 9 nucleotides match TRBD1. The CDR3 runs to 16 residues. Per the germline V gene, CDR1 is SGDLS and CDR2 is YYNGEE. The trim removed 0 bases at V and 2 bases at J, leaving 6 bases unmatched. The DNA of the CDR3 is TGTGCCAGCAGCGTAGTCGCACAGGGGGCGACCTACGAGCAGTACTTC. Amino acids: CASSVVAQGATYEQYF.

The V call is TRBV2, the J call TRBJ2-3; TRBD2 matches at 8 bases. The CDR3 has 12 amino acids. Germline V gene lookup returns CDR1 SNHLY and CDR2 FYNNEI. J was trimmed by 11 bases and V by 7 bases; bases with no gene match: 8. CDR3 loop: CASNPGGPRQYF. DNA for the CDR3: TGTGCCAGCAACCCGGGGGGGCCTAGGCAGTATTTT.

The sample holds one count of this clone. This rearrangement joins TRBV7-9 to TRBJ1-2; tentatively, D is TRBD1 (6 bases). In germline, CDR1 is SEHNR, CDR2 FQNEAQ (reference sequence). The V and J ends lost 2 bases and 4 bases respectively, with 8 bases between them. The CDR3 sequence is 13 residues long. DNA for the CDR3: TGTGCCAGCAGCTTACCAGGGGCCTATGGCTACACCTTC. Encoded protein: CASSLPGAYGYTF.

This chain joins TRBV28 and TRBJ2-3, with unresolved D. The CDR3 is made up of 14 amino acids. V lost 7 bases, J lost 2 bases, and 13 bases lay in between. CDR1 is MDHEN, CDR2 SYDVKM, per germline. CDR3 DNA sequence: TGTGCCAGCATCACTACTGGATCCACAGATACGCAGTATTTT. Its translation: CASITTGSTDTQYF.

This chain uses TRBV2 with TRBJ1-1, with 7 bases identical to TRBD1. CDR3 length equals 13 residues. From germline, CDR1 is SNHLY and CDR2 FYNNEI. V dropped 8 bases and J dropped 4; count of bases not matched to a gene: 7. The CDR3 is CASSENRGTEAFF. The CDR3 region has the DNA TGTGCCAGCTCGGAGAACAGGGGCACTGAAGCTTTCTTT.

The chain has TRBV7-6 and TRBJ2-7; TRBD2 matches 9 bases. CDR3 size: 15 residues. Germline CDR1 is SGHVS and CDR2 is FNYEAQ. Trimming removed 1 base from V and 5 bases from J; junction bases left unmatched: 6. The CDR3 nucleotides read TGTGCCAGCAGCTTAGTTTTAGCGGGGGCCCACGAGCAGTACTTC. Residues: CASSLVLAGAHEQYF.

The gene calls are TRBV11-1 and TRBJ2-2; no firm D call. Trimming left V 4 bases short and J 8 bases short, with 11 bases between. Germline values: CDR1 SGHAT, CDR2 FQDESV (reference sequence). This CDR3 contains 13 residues. The CDR3 bases are TGTGCCAGCAGCTCACTCGTTACGGGGGAGCTGTTTTTT. Its protein is CASSSLVTGELFF.

The chain links TRBV29-1 to TRBJ1-5; 8 nucleotides align to TRBD1. This CDR3 comprises 14 residues. Germline V gives CDR1 SQVTM, CDR2 ANQGSEA. Germline trimming cut 6 bases from V and 2 bases from J; bases unmatched to any gene: 6. In DNA, the CDR3 is TGCAGCGTAAGTCAGGGGGCGGGCAATCAGCCCCAGCATTTT. Its translation: CSVSQGAGNQPQHF.

The chain uses TRBV5-1 and TRBJ2-1, with D possibly matching TRBD1 (5 bases). V lost 0 bases and J lost 7, with 14 bases in between. The CDR3 is made up of 15 amino acids. In germline, CDR1 is SGHRS, CDR2 YFSETQ. The CDR3 is CASSLAGPTLNEQFF. The CDR3 nucleotides read TGCGCCAGCAGCTTGGCAGGGCCCACATTAAATGAGCAGTTCTTC.

The V call is TRBV7-9, the J call TRBJ2-7; 7 nucleotides agree with TRBD1. Germline V gene lookup returns CDR1 SEHNR and CDR2 FQNEAQ (reference sequence). The CDR3 runs 17 residues. Trimming at V came to 0 bases and at J to 5 bases, leaving 13 bases not matched to a gene. This CDR3 reads CASSLASFRDRGDEQYF. In nucleotides, the CDR3 is TGTGCCAGCAGCTTAGCGTCTTTTAGGGACAGAGGGGACGAGCAGTACTTC.

The chain employs TRBV18 and TRBJ1-2; TRBD1 is a possible D gene (6 bases). The germline V gene has CDR1 KGHSH and CDR2 LQKENI. Between the trimmed V and J ends, which lost 6 bases and 8 bases, there was a span of 19 bases. CDR3 length: 14 residues. The CDR3 DNA reads as TGTGCCAGCTCGCCCGCAGGGGTAGGAGGCGGCTACACCTTC. Its translation is CASSPAGVGGGYTF.

The CDR3 coding sequence is TGTGCCAGCAGCCCCCGGGGGGGGGCAAGCAGGGGCCCTTACAATGAGCAGTTCTTC. This encodes CASSPRGGASRGPYNEQFF. V and J are TRBV7-9 and TRBJ2-1, with 8 bases lining up with TRBD2. J was trimmed by 4 bases and V by 5 bases; bases with no gene match: 19. The length of the CDR3 is 19 residues. Per germline, CDR1 SEHNR and CDR2 FQNEAQ (reference sequence).

V usage is TRBV18 and J usage is TRBJ2-1, with 11 bases identical to TRBD2. The CDR3 contains 14 residues. Germline lookup yields CDR1 KGHSH and CDR2 LQKENI. The junction had 7 bases not matched to a gene; V was cut back by 8 bases and J by 7 bases. CDR3 sequence: CASALAGGGNEQFF. In DNA form, the CDR3 reads TGTGCCAGCGCCCTAGCGGGAGGCGGGAATGAGCAGTTCTTC.

The V gene is TRBV5-1, the J gene TRBJ2-3, with a tentative D call TRBD1 (6 bases). The CDR3 sequence is 13 residues long. CDR1 and CDR2 (germline): SGHRS, YFSETQ. V was cut by 4 bases and J by 3 bases, with 9 bases left in between. CDR3 nucleotides: TGCGCCAGCAGCAACGACAGGACAGATACGCAGTATTTT. As protein: CASSNDRTDTQYF.

The V and J genes are TRBV19 and TRBJ1-2; possibly TRBD1 for D (6 bases). Trimming took 4 bases from V and 7 from J, leaving 7 bases between them. This CDR3 region has 11 residues. Germline assignment: CDR1 LNHDA and CDR2 SQIVND (reference sequence). CDR3 nucleotide sequence: TGTGCCAGTAGTACAGGGGTTGGCTACACCTTC. This encodes CASSTGVGYTF.

The V and J genes are TRBV10-3 and TRBJ2-7; a possible D gene is TRBD1 (6 bases). V gave up 8 bases and J gave up 1 base, with 12 bases separating them. CDR3 size: 13 residues. The V gene's germline CDR1 is ENHRY and CDR2 SYGVKD. CDR3 residues: CAIGTGQSYEQYF. In DNA, the CDR3 is TGTGCCATCGGAACAGGACAGTCCTACGAGCAGTACTTC.

The chain joins TRBV7-9 to TRBJ2-7; 10 bases fit TRBD1. The CDR3 spans 14 residues. V was clipped by 1 base and J by 8 bases; unmatched bases: 5. Germline values: CDR1 SEHNR, CDR2 FQNEAQ (reference sequence). CDR3 region: CASSLVGTGEKQYF. The CDR3, as DNA: TGTGCCAGCAGCTTAGTCGGGACAGGGGAGAAGCAGTACTTC. The full variable domain, completed using reference TRBV7-9 and TRBJ2-7, is DTGVSQNPRHKITKRGQNVTFRCDPISEHNRLYWYRQTLGQGPEFLTYFQNEAQLEKSRLLSDRFSAERPKGSFSTLEIQRTEQGDSAMYLCASSLVGTGEKQYFGPGTRLTVT.

The J gene is TRBJ2-1, the V gene TRBV27, with 9 bases lining up with TRBD2. Germline V gene data show CDR1 as MNHEY and CDR2 as SMNVEV (reference sequence). CDR3 length: 16 residues. Trimming cost V 3 bases and J 4 bases; bases outside gene matches: 7. In nucleotides, the CDR3 is TGTGCCAGCAGTTTGATAGCGGGAGATATTTACAATGAGCAGTTCTTC. As protein: CASSLIAGDIYNEQFF.

The chain combines TRBV30 with TRBJ1-1; the D is unclear. Germline loops: CDR1 GTSNPN, CDR2 SVGIG (reference sequence). Trimming took off 0 bases at V and 7 bases at J, with 15 bases between the two ends. CDR3 size: 14 residues. The CDR3: CAWSVLLRAGEAFF. CDR3 nucleotide sequence: TGTGCCTGGAGTGTACTACTTCGCGCCGGTGAAGCTTTCTTT.

The CDR3 DNA is TGTGCCAGCAGCTTAGCGGGAGGCGAGGAAAGGGGTTGGTTCTTC. It encodes CASSLAGGEERGWFF. The rearrangement uses TRBV7-9 and TRBJ2-1, with D perhaps TRBD2 (6 bases). Germline CDR1 SEHNR, CDR2 FQNEAQ (reference sequence). CDR3 length equals 15 residues. V lost 0 bases and J 15 bases, leaving 21 bases between the germline ends.

The chain has TRBV27 and TRBJ2-3, with TRBD2 matching over 7 bases. CDR3 size: 18 residues. V lost 5 bases and J lost 4; bases outside the gene matches: 18. From germline, CDR1 is MNHEY and CDR2 SMNVEV (reference sequence). The CDR3 DNA follows: TGTGCCAGCAGTCCCACCTACGTTTGGGGAGGGGAATCAGATACGCAGTATTTT. Protein sequence: CASSPTYVWGGESDTQYF.

The gene calls are TRBV11-2 and TRBJ2-7, with 8 positions matching TRBD2. The CDR3 totals 17 residues. In germline, CDR1 is SGHAT, CDR2 FQNNGV. V shed 1 base, J shed 2 bases, and the junction held 10 bases outside the gene matches. The chain's CDR3 is CASSLAREGVDAYEQYF. The CDR3 bases are TGTGCCAGCAGCTTAGCCCGGGAGGGCGTGGACGCCTACGAGCAGTACTTC.

The V call is TRBV30, the J call TRBJ2-2; weak D call: TRBD1 (5 bases). CDR1 and CDR2 from the germline V gene are GTSNPN and SVGIG (reference sequence). Between the trimmed V and J ends, which lost 0 bases and 6 bases, there was a span of 8 bases. The CDR3 consists of 13 residues. The chain's CDR3 is CAWSVVGAGELFF. CDR3 coding DNA: TGTGCCTGGAGTGTAGTAGGGGCCGGGGAGCTGTTTTTT.